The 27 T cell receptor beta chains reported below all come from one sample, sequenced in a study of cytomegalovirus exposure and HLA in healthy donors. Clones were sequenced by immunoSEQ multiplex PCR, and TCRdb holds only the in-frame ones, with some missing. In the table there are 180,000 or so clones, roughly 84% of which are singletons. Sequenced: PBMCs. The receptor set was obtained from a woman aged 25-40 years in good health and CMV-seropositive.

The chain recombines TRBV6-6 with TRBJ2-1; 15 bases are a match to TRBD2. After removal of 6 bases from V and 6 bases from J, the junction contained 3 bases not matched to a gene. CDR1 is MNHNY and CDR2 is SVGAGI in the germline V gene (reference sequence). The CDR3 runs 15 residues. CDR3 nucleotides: TGTGCCAGCAGCGGGGGACTAGCGGGAGGCAATGAGCAGTTCTTC. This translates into CASSGGLAGGNEQFF.

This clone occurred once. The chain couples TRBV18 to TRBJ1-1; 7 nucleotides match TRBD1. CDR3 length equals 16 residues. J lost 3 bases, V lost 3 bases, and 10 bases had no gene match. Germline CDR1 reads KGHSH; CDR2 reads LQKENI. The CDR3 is CASSPRRQGADTEAFF. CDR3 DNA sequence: TGTGCCAGCTCACCTAGACGACAGGGAGCTGACACTGAAGCTTTCTTT. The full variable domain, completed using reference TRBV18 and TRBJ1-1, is NAGVMQNPRHLVRRRGQEARLRCSPMKGHSHVYWYRQLPEEGLKFMVYLQKENIIDESGMPKERFSAEFPKEGPSILRIQQVVRGDSAAYFCASSPRRQGADTEAFFGQGTRLTVV.

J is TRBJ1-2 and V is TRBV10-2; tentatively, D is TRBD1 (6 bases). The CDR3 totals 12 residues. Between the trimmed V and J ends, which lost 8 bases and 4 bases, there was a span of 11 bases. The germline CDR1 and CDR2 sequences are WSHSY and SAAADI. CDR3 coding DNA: TGCGCCAGCCTTAAGGACAGCTATGGCTACACCTTC. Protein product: CASLKDSYGYTF.

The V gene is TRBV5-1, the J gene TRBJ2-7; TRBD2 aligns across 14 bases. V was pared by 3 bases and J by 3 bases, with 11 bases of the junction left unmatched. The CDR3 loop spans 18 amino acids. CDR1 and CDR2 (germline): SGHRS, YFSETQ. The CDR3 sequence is CASSSGLAGALYDYEQYF. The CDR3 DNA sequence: TGCGCCAGCAGCTCGGGACTAGCGGGAGCTCTATACGACTACGAGCAGTACTTC. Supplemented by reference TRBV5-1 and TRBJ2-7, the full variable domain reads KAGVTQTPRYLIKTRGQQVTLSCSPISGHRSVSWYQQTPGQGLQFLFEYFSETQRNKGNFPGRFSGRQFSNSRSEMNVSTLELGDSALYLCASSSGLAGALYDYEQYFGPGTRLTVT.

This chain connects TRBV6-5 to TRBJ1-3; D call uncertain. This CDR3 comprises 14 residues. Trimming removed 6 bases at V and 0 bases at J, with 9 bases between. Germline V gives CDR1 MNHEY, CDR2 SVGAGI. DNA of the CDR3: TGTGCCAGCAGAATACAGTTCTCTGGAAACACCATATATTTT. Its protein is CASRIQFSGNTIYF.

CDR3 DNA sequence: TGTGCCAGCAGCCAACCGGGACAGGGGTATGGCTACACCTTC. Translated: CASSQPGQGYGYTF. The rearrangement uses TRBV6-6 and TRBJ1-2; the match to TRBD1 covers 10 bases. Germline values: CDR1 MNHNY, CDR2 SVGAGI (reference sequence). V dropped 6 bases and J dropped 5; count of bases not matched to a gene: 6. This CDR3 comprises 14 residues.

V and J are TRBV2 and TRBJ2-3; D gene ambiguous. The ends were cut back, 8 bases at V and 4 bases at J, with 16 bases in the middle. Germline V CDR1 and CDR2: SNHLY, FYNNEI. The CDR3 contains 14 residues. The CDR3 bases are TGTGCCAGCGGTCGCACCCAGTTCGCAGATACGCAGTATTTT. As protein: CASGRTQFADTQYF. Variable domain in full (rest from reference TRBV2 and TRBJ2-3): EPEVTQTPSHQVTQMGQEVILRCVPISNHLYFYWYRQILGQKVEFLVSFYNNEISEKSEIFDDQFSVERPDGSNFTLKIRSTKLEDSAMYFCASGRTQFADTQYFGPGTRLTVL.

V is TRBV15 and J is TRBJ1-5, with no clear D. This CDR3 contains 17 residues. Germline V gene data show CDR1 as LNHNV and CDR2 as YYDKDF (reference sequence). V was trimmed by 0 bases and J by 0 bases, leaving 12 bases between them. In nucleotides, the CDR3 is TGTGCCACCAGCAGAGATAGAGGGCAATATAGCAATCAGCCCCAGCATTTT. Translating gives CATSRDRGQYSNQPQHF.

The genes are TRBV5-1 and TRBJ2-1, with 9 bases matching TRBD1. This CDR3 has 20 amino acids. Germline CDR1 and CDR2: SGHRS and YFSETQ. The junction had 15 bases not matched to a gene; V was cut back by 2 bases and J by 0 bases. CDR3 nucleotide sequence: TGCGCCAGCAGCTTATGGATGGGACAGGGTCTACAAGGCTCCTACAATGAGCAGTTCTTC. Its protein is CASSLWMGQGLQGSYNEQFF.

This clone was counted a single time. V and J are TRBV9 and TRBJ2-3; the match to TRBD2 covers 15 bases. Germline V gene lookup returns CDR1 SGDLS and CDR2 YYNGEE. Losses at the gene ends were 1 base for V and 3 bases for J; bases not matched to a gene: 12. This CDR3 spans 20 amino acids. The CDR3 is CASSVQGGTSGRTRTDTQYF. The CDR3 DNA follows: TGTGCCAGCAGCGTACAGGGGGGGACTAGCGGGAGGACGCGAACAGATACGCAGTATTTT.

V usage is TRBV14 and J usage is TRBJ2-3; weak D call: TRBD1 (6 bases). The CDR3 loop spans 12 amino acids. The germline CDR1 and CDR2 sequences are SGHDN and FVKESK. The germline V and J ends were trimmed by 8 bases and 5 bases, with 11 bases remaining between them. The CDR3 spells CASSARGDTQYF. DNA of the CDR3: TGTGCCAGCTCCGCCAGGGGAGATACGCAGTATTTT.

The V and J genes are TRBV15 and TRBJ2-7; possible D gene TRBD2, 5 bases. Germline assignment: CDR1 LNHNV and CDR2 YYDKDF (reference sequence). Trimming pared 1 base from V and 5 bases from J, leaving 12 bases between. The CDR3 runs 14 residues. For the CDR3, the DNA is TGTGCCACCAGCAGAGTAACTAGTCCCCACGAGCAGTACTTC. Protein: CATSRVTSPHEQYF.

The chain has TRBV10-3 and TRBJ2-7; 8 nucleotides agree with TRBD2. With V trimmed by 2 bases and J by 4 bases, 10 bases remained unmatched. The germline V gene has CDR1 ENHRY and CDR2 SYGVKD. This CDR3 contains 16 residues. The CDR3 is CAISESQLAERYEQYF. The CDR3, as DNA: TGTGCCATCAGTGAGAGCCAACTAGCGGAAAGGTACGAGCAGTACTTC.

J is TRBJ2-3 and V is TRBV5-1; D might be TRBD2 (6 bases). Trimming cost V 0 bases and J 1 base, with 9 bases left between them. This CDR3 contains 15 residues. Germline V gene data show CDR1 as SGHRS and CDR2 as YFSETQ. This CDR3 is CASSLEQRGTDTQYF. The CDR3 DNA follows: TGCGCCAGCAGCTTGGAACAGCGGGGCACAGATACGCAGTATTTT.

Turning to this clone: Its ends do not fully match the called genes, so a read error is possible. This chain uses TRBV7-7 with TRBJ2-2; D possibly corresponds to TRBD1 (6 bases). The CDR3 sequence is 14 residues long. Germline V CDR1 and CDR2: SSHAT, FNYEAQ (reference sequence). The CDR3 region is CASSPTGITGELFF. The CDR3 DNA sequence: TGTGCTAGCAGCCCAACAGGGATCACCGGGGAGCTGTTTTTT.

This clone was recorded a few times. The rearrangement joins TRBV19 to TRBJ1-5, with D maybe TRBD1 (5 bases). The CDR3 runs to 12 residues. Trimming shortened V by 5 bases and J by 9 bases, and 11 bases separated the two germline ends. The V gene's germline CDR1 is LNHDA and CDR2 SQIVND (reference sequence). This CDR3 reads CASSPQGWPQHF. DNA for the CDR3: TGTGCCAGTAGTCCCCAGGGTTGGCCCCAGCATTTT.

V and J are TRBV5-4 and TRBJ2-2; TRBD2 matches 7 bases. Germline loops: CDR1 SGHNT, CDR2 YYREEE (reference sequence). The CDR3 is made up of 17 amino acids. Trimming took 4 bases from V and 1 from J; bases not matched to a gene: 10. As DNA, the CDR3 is TGTGCCAGCAGCCCGGAACCGGGAGGCCTGAACACCGGGGAGCTGTTTTTT. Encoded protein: CASSPEPGGLNTGELFF.

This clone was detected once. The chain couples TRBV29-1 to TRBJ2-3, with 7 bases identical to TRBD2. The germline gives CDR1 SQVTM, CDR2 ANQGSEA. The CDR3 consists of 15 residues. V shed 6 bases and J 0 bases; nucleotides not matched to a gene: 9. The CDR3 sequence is CSVTSSGYSTDTQYF. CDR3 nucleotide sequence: TGCAGCGTGACATCTAGCGGCTATAGCACAGATACGCAGTATTTT.

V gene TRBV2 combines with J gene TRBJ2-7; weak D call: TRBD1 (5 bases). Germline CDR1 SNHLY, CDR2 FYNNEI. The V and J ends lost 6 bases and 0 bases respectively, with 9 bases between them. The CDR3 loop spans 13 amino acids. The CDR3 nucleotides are TGTGCCAGCAGACAGGACGGCTCCTACGAGCAGTACTTC. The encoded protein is CASRQDGSYEQYF.

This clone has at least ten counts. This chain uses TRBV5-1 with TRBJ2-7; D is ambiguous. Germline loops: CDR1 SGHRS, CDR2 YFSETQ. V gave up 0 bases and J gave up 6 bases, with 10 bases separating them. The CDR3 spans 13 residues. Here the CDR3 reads CASSLGAGTEQYF. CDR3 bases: TGCGCCAGCAGCTTGGGGGCAGGCACCGAGCAGTACTTC.

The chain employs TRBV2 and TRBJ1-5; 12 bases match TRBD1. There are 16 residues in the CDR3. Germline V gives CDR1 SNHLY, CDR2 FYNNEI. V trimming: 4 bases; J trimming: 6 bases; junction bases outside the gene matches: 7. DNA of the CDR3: TGTGCCAGCAGTGGGGGACAGGGGGCCAATTTTCAGCCCCAGCATTTT. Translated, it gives CASSGGQGANFQPQHF.

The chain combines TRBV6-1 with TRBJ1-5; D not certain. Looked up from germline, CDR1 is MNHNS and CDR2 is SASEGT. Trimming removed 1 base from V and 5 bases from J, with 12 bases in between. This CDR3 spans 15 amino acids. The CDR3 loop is CASSEGGHPDQPQHF. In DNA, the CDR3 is TGTGCCAGCAGTGAAGGAGGGCACCCTGATCAGCCCCAGCATTTT.

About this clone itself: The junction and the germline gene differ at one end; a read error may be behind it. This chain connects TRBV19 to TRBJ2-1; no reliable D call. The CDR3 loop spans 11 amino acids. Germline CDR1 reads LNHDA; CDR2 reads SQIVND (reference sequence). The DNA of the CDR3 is TGTGCCAGTGGCTTTGCCGGGTCCCCCATCTTC. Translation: CASGFAGSPIF. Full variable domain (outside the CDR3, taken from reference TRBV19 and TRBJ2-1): DGGITQSPKYLFRKEGQNVTLSCEQNLNHDAMYWYRQDPGQGLRLIYYSQIVNDFQKGDIAEGYSVSREKKESFPLTVTSAQKNPTAFYLCASGFAGSPIFGPGTRLTVL.

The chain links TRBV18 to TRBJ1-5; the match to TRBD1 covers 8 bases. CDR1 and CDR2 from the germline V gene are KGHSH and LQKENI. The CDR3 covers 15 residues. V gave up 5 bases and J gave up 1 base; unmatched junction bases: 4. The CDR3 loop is CASSSGQGSNQPQHF. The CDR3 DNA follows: TGTGCCAGCTCATCCGGACAGGGAAGCAATCAGCCCCAGCATTTT.

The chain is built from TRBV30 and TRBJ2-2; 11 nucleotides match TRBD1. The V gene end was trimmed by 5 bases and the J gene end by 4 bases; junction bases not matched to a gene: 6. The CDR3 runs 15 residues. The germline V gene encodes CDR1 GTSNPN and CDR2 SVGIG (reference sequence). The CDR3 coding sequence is TGTGCCTGGCCGTCCGGGACAGGGGGCACCGGGGAGCTGTTTTTT. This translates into CAWPSGTGGTGELFF.

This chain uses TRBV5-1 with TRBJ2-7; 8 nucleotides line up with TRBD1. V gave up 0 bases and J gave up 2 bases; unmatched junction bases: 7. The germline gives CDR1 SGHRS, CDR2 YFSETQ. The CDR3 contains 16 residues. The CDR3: CASSLGPRTGPYEQYF. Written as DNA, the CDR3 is TGCGCCAGCAGCTTGGGGCCCCGGACAGGGCCCTACGAGCAGTACTTC.

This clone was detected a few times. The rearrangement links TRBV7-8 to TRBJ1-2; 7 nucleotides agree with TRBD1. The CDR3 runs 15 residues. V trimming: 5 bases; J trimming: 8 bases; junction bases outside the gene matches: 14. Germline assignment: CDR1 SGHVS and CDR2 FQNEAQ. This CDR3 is CASSRVQGTLGGYTF. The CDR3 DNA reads TGTGCCAGCAGCCGAGTACAGGGGACTCTGGGGGGCTACACCTTC. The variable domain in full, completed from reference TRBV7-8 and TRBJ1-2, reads GAGVSQSPRYKVAKRGQDVALRCDPISGHVSLFWYQQALGQGPEFLTYFQNEAQLDKSGLPSDRFFAERPEGSVSTLKIQRTQQEDSAVYLCASSRVQGTLGGYTFGSGTRLTVV.